The sample holds a few counts of the clone carrying this T cell receptor (beta chain). The sample comes from a study of T cells in Graves' hyperthyroidism and ophthalmopathy. There were TCR beta CDR3 regions amplified from RNA transcripts. HTBI primers were the set used in a first-round RT-PCR of the TCR CDR3. Using its own MiXCR run on the multiplex PCR reads, TCRdb lists one record per CDR3 protein. The sample holds roughly 350,000 distinct CDR3 sequences, about 14% seen once. The CDR3 has 14 amino acids. The V gene end was trimmed by 3 bases and the J gene end by 5 bases; junction bases not matched to a gene: 8. CDR1 SQVTM and CDR2 ANQGSEA come from the germline V gene.

This chain uses TRBV29-1 with TRBJ2-7; 9 nucleotides match TRBD1. Sequenced material: blood. The clonotype originates from a woman under 40 with Graves' ophthalmopathy. In DNA form, the CDR3 reads TGCAGCGTTGACTTCGGAGGGACAGGGAACGAGCAGTACTTC. It is translated as CSVDFGGTGNEQYF.